This passage covers 23 T cell receptor beta chains from one sample sequenced in a study of cytomegalovirus exposure and HLA in healthy donors. PCR used 60 Vbeta primers and 13 Jbeta primers. This table comes from immunoSEQ multiplex PCR, and its TCRdb copy is limited to in-frame clones, with some not included. The sample holds more than 150,000 clones; roughly 84% are singletons and the top ten take roughly 2.6%. Sequenced: PBMCs. Source of these receptors: a woman aged 45-65 years in good health and CMV-seropositive.

V gene TRBV10-3 combines with J gene TRBJ2-2, with 10 bases aligning to TRBD1. The ends lost 6 bases at V and 3 bases at J; junction bases unmatched: 7. The CDR3 runs 16 residues. Germline values: CDR1 ENHRY, CDR2 SYGVKD. CDR3 residues: CAIRTGTGADTGELFF. The CDR3 DNA reads as TGTGCCATCAGGACCGGGACAGGGGCGGACACCGGGGAGCTGTTTTTT.

The V gene is TRBV21-1, the J gene TRBJ1-1. TRBV21-1 is flagged as a pseudogene. This CDR3 spans 12 amino acids. This CDR3 is CASLEEDTEAFF. The CDR3 DNA is TGTGCCTCCTTAGAGGAGGACACTGAAGCTTTCTTT.

This clone has just one count. The V and J genes are TRBV29-1 and TRBJ2-5; 12 nucleotides align to TRBD2. After removal of 6 bases from V and 2 bases from J, the junction contained 4 bases not matched to a gene. The CDR3 length is 14 residues. Germline loops: CDR1 SQVTM, CDR2 ANQGSEA. The CDR3 nucleotides read TGCAGCGTAAGGACTAGCGGGGAACAAGAGACCCAGTACTTC. This encodes CSVRTSGEQETQYF.

The table lists this clone with a few counts. The V gene is TRBV5-1, the J gene TRBJ1-1; D is uncertain. CDR3 length: 14 residues. V gave up 2 bases and J gave up 1 base, with 9 bases separating them. Germline CDR1 is SGHRS and CDR2 is YFSETQ. CDR3 region: CASSLEAPNTEAFF. DNA for the CDR3: TGCGCCAGCAGCTTAGAGGCACCGAACACTGAAGCTTTCTTT.

The V and J genes are TRBV4-2 and TRBJ2-1; D might be TRBD1 (7 bases). This CDR3 has 14 amino acids. The V end lost 3 bases, the J end lost 6 bases, and 12 bases lay between the germline ends. CDR1 is LGHNA, CDR2 YNFKEQ, per germline. The CDR3, as DNA: TGTGCCAGCAGCCAGGCGGGGACAGCCAATGAGCAGTTCTTC. Protein: CASSQAGTANEQFF.

This rearrangement joins TRBV7-9 to TRBJ2-7; no reliable D call. V was clipped by 2 bases and J by 4 bases, with 9 bases between them. Germline-derived CDR1 and CDR2 are SEHNR and FQNEAQ (reference sequence). The CDR3 loop spans 13 amino acids. The CDR3 loop is CASSLSERYEQYF. Here the CDR3 DNA reads TGTGCCAGCAGCTTATCTGAGAGGTACGAGCAGTACTTC.

This clone was found a few times. The chain joins TRBV14 to TRBJ2-7; D is possibly TRBD2 (6 bases). This CDR3 region has 14 residues. Germline values: CDR1 SGHDN, CDR2 FVKESK. The V end lost 0 bases, the J end lost 6 bases, and 12 bases lay between the germline ends. For the CDR3, the DNA is TGTGCCAGCAGCCAAGATCCATACGGGGGCGAGCAGTACTTC. The encoded protein is CASSQDPYGGEQYF.

The chain joins TRBV5-4 to TRBJ1-4; TRBD1 agrees at 7 bases. Trimming at V came to 0 bases and at J to 3 bases, leaving 2 bases not matched to a gene. Germline V CDR1 and CDR2: SGHNT, YYREEE (reference sequence). The CDR3 extends over 15 amino acids. DNA of the CDR3: TGTGCCAGCAGCTTGGAAGGGACAGCTAATGAAAAACTGTTTTTT. It translates to CASSLEGTANEKLFF.

The rearrangement uses TRBV5-1 and TRBJ1-2; D ambiguous. Germline V gene lookup returns CDR1 SGHRS and CDR2 YFSETQ. The CDR3 loop spans 15 amino acids. V was pared by 1 base and J by 4 bases, with 14 bases between. The CDR3 DNA reads TGCGCCAGCAGCTTGTCCGGGGAAAACCCCTATGGCTACACCTTC. It is translated as CASSLSGENPYGYTF.

The V call is TRBV11-2, the J call TRBJ1-4; TRBD1 might be the D (6 bases). Per germline, CDR1 SGHAT and CDR2 FQNNGV. The CDR3 sequence is 13 residues long. V was pared by 7 bases and J by 8 bases, with 14 bases between. DNA for the CDR3: TGTGCCAGCACCATGGGGGGGCGAGAAAAACTGTTTTTT. Amino acids: CASTMGGREKLFF.

This clone was picked up a small number of times. The chain links TRBV2 to TRBJ1-1, with D perhaps matching TRBD1 (6 bases). The CDR3 is 13 amino acids. V lost 6 bases and J lost 7, with 15 bases in between. Germline CDR1 and CDR2: SNHLY and FYNNEI. The CDR3 DNA follows: TGTGCCAGCAGCGGTGGGGGGGCTGGTGAAGCTTTCTTT. Encoded protein: CASSGGGAGEAFF.

This chain links TRBV2 with TRBJ2-4, with 10 bases that match TRBD1. Germline trimming cut 4 bases from V and 5 bases from J; bases unmatched to any gene: 11. Germline V CDR1 and CDR2: SNHLY, FYNNEI. The CDR3 spans 17 residues. The CDR3 bases are TGTGCCAGCAGTGGGGTGGGACAGGGGCCCCCTCAAAACATTCAGTACTTC. Its protein is CASSGVGQGPPQNIQYF.

The chain has TRBV6-5 and TRBJ1-2; 7 bases are shared with TRBD1. The CDR3 consists of 14 residues. The trim removed 0 bases at V and 6 bases at J, leaving 4 bases unmatched. Germline V gives CDR1 MNHEY, CDR2 SVGAGI. The CDR3: CASSYSRQGNGYTF. In DNA form, the CDR3 reads TGTGCCAGCAGTTACTCGAGACAGGGTAATGGCTACACCTTC.

This clone appeared a single time. The conserved phenylalanine or tryptophan is not found at the CDR3 terminus, so this likely reflects a read error. The DNA is left out, because the CDR3 cannot be placed on it with certainty; the CDR3 is given as TCRdb lists it. The V gene is TRBV4-1, the J gene TRBJ2-7; the table calls TRBD2, which could not be checked here. The CDR3 is 11 residues long, ends included. Germline V gene lookup returns CDR1 MGHRA and CDR2 YSYEKL. The CDR3 loop is CASSLGNERYL.

The chain links TRBV9 to TRBJ2-5; 10 nucleotides agree with TRBD1. V was clipped by 4 bases and J by 4 bases; unmatched bases: 10. Germline V gives CDR1 SGDLS, CDR2 YYNGEE. CDR3 length: 16 amino acids. This CDR3 is CASSFRPGQGLETQYF. CDR3 sequence (DNA): TGTGCCAGCAGCTTCAGGCCGGGACAGGGGTTAGAGACCCAGTACTTC.

The rearrangement joins TRBV5-4 to TRBJ1-1, with a tentative D call TRBD1 (5 bases). The ends were cut back, 0 bases at V and 0 bases at J, with 12 bases in the middle. Germline values: CDR1 SGHNT, CDR2 YYREEE (reference sequence). This CDR3 spans 16 amino acids. CDR3 protein: CASSLGSRTMNTEAFF. CDR3 in DNA: TGTGCCAGCAGCTTGGGGTCCAGGACAATGAACACTGAAGCTTTCTTT.

Here the CDR3 DNA reads TGTGCCAGTAGTACGCCGGGACAGGGGGCTGGGGCTGGCGCAGATACGCAGTATTTT. This translates into CASSTPGQGAGAGADTQYF. The genes are TRBV19 and TRBJ2-3; 12 nucleotides match TRBD1. The V and J ends lost 4 bases and 4 bases, in that order; junction bases with no gene match: 15. This CDR3 is built from 19 residues. Germline V gene lookup returns CDR1 LNHDA and CDR2 SQIVND (reference sequence).

This sequence joins TRBV4-2 and TRBJ2-3; D is possibly TRBD2 (6 bases). V was pared by 4 bases and J by 3 bases, with 14 bases between. This CDR3 spans 15 amino acids. Per germline, CDR1 LGHNA and CDR2 YNFKEQ. The CDR3 DNA sequence: TGTGCCAGCAGCCTCCAACTAGCAGCGACAGATACGCAGTATTTT. Protein product: CASSLQLAATDTQYF.

The V and J genes are TRBV5-1 and TRBJ2-7; D is unclear. The ends were cut back, 2 bases at V and 3 bases at J, with 12 bases in the middle. Germline lookup yields CDR1 SGHRS and CDR2 YFSETQ. The CDR3 loop spans 14 amino acids. CDR3 in amino acids: CASSFGDGVYEQYF. The CDR3, as DNA: TGCGCCAGCAGCTTCGGAGACGGAGTCTACGAGCAGTACTTC.

This clone came up a few times. V gene TRBV6-5 combines with J gene TRBJ1-6; the D gene is possibly TRBD1 (5 bases). CDR1 MNHEY and CDR2 SVGAGI come from the germline V gene. The CDR3 loop spans 13 amino acids. Trimming took 7 bases from V and 14 from J, leaving 18 bases between them. The CDR3 sequence: CASKRQAVGALHF. CDR3 nucleotide sequence: TGTGCCAGCAAACGCCAGGCTGTAGGGGCCCTCCACTTT.

The chain uses TRBV27 and TRBJ1-1; TRBD1 is a possible D gene (5 bases). The CDR3 contains 15 residues. Deletions cut 5 bases from V and 1 base from J, with 14 bases between. Germline V gene lookup returns CDR1 MNHEY and CDR2 SMNVEV (reference sequence). CDR3 in DNA: TGTGCCAGCAGTCCACACGATGACAGGAACACTGAAGCTTTCTTT. Residues: CASSPHDDRNTEAFF.

This clone was seen a few times. This chain joins TRBV10-3 and TRBJ2-2; 13 bases match TRBD2. The CDR3 has 15 residues. V shed 10 bases, J shed 7 bases, and the junction held 9 bases outside the gene matches. Germline V gene sequence: CDR1 ENHRY, CDR2 SYGVKD. The CDR3 reads CATQGTSGDGGELFF. CDR3 sequence (DNA): TGTGCCACGCAGGGGACTAGCGGGGATGGCGGGGAGCTGTTTTTT.

Comment on this clone: Distinct nucleotide sequences in the sample also encode this CDR3. The rearrangement uses TRBV19 and TRBJ2-1; 8 nucleotides line up with TRBD1. Germline assignment: CDR1 LNHDA and CDR2 SQIVND (reference sequence). This CDR3 is 13 amino acids long. V dropped 7 bases and J dropped 4; count of bases not matched to a gene: 3. The CDR3 here is CASKDRVYNEQFF. The DNA for the CDR3 is TGTGCCAGTAAGGACAGGGTTTACAATGAGCAGTTCTTC.